The 4 T cell receptor beta chains below were found in one sample sequenced in a study of cytomegalovirus exposure and HLA in healthy donors. The PCR used 60 Vbeta and 13 Jbeta primers. Data came from immunoSEQ multiplex PCR; TCRdb stores just in-frame clones and leaves some out. In the table there are roughly 180,000 clones, 80% to 90% of which are singletons. Source material: PBMCs. These receptors were obtained from a male donor in good health and CMV-seronegative.

This chain joins TRBV27 and TRBJ1-1; 8 nucleotides align to TRBD1. CDR3 length equals 14 residues. V lost 6 bases and J lost 0; bases outside the gene matches: 3. The germline gives CDR1 MNHEY, CDR2 SMNVEV (reference sequence). CDR3 loop: CASRRQGMNTEAFF. The CDR3, as DNA: TGTGCCAGCAGGAGACAGGGGATGAACACTGAAGCTTTCTTT.

The gene calls are TRBV28 and TRBJ2-6; D is unresolved. Germline assignment: CDR1 MDHEN and CDR2 SYDVKM. The germline V and J ends were trimmed by 7 bases and 1 base, with 11 bases remaining between them. This CDR3 spans 15 amino acids. CDR3 DNA: TGTGCCAGCACCATGAGTATTTCTGGGGCCAACGTCCTGACTTTC. This translates into CASTMSISGANVLTF.

The rearrangement links TRBV5-1 to TRBJ2-7; TRBD2 might be the D (5 bases). From germline, CDR1 is SGHRS and CDR2 YFSETQ. This CDR3 comprises 19 residues. The V end lost 0 bases, the J end lost 3 bases, and 25 bases lay between the germline ends. The CDR3 sequence is CASSLVFAHGARGIYEQYF. Here the CDR3 DNA reads TGCGCCAGCAGCTTGGTGTTCGCCCACGGCGCCCGGGGAATCTACGAGCAGTACTTC.

DNA for the CDR3: TGCAGCGTTGTATCCAGGGTTGATGGCTACACCTTC. This sequence encodes CSVVSRVDGYTF. The gene calls are TRBV29-1 and TRBJ1-2, with a weak D call TRBD1 (5 bases). V lost 4 bases and J lost 6, with 12 bases in between. Germline-derived CDR1 and CDR2 are SQVTM and ANQGSEA. The length of the CDR3 is 12 residues.